This TCR beta chain was captured in a study of cytomegalovirus exposure and HLA in healthy donors. Study findings and constraints: Reports indicated that the classifier achieved high specificity and sensitivity in diagnosing cytomegalovirus status. Most subjects had HLA-A and HLA-B alleles reportedly predicted accurately by TCR beta sequences. In a later analysis, a missense DCLRE1C variant was linked to TCR beta V- and J-gene trimming.

Amplification used 60 Vbeta primers and 13 Jbeta primers. Assay used: immunoSEQ multiplex PCR; TCRdb lists only in-frame clones, some missing. The data contain about 120,000 clones, 75% to 85% of them singletons. The donors were healthy bone marrow donors. A word on this clone: Its antigen is unidentified.

The germline CDR1 and CDR2 sequences are LGHNA and YNFKEQ. Trimming removed 5 bases at V and 7 bases at J, with 17 bases between. The CDR3 has 15 residues. The receptor comes from a man aged 25-45 years in good health and CMV-seropositive. V gene TRBV4-2 combines with J gene TRBJ1-4; no clear D. What was sequenced was PBMCs. DNA of the CDR3: TGTGCCAGCAGCTCTCGACTCCTCCAATTTGAAAAACTGTTTTTT. Its translation is CASSSRLLQFEKLFF.